The 7 T cell receptor beta chains listed next were all sequenced from one sample in a study of blood T cell dynamics during melanoma immunotherapy. The assay was immunoSEQ multiplex PCR, and TCRdb's table has in-frame clones only and misses some. Of approximately 990 clones in the sample, approximately 75% are singletons; the top ten hold 15% to 19%. Their antigen targets remain unknown. Overall study findings and caveats: Among sorted CD8+ subsets, immune-effector cells had the highest clonality and cell-free DNA similarity.

Noted time point: week 3, after first cycle of checkpoint inhibitor. Memory T cells counted as immune-effector cells when CD3+ CD4- CD8+ CD45RA- CD45RO-high CD27- CCR7-. The sequencing here drew on CD8+ T cells from blood, taken from a patient treated with checkpoint blockade. The receptors derive from a human donor with melanoma.

The J gene is TRBJ2-1, the V gene TRBV27; D may match TRBD1 or TRBD2 (7 bases each). This CDR3 contains 16 residues. V was clipped by 2 bases and J by 7 bases, with 18 bases between them. From germline, CDR1 is MNHEY and CDR2 SMNVEV (reference sequence). CDR3 coding DNA: TGTGCCAGCAGTTTACCCCTGGGAGGGGGCGGGAATGAGCAGTTCTTC. It specifies CASSLPLGGGGNEQFF.

V usage is TRBV19 and J usage is TRBJ2-6, with D tentatively TRBD1 (5 bases). Looked up from germline, CDR1 is LNHDA and CDR2 is SQIVND (reference sequence). The ends were cut back, 0 bases at V and 0 bases at J, with 6 bases in the middle. This CDR3 is built from 16 residues. Written as DNA, the CDR3 is TGTGCCAGTAGTATAGACAGGGACTCTGGGGCCAACGTCCTGACTTTC. Encoded protein: CASSIDRDSGANVLTF.

J is TRBJ2-1 and V is TRBV27; 12 nucleotides match TRBD2. V shed 7 bases and J 5 bases; nucleotides not matched to a gene: 18. The CDR3 totals 19 residues. The V gene's germline CDR1 is MNHEY and CDR2 SMNVEV (reference sequence). In DNA, the CDR3 is TGTGCCAGCATTCCACTAGCGGGAGGCCTGTCCACTTTCCACAATGAGCAGTTCTTC. Amino acids: CASIPLAGGLSTFHNEQFF.

The chain couples TRBV10-1 to TRBJ1-1, with 8 bases matching TRBD1. The CDR3 is 14 amino acids. Losses at the gene ends were 9 bases for V and 5 bases for J; bases not matched to a gene: 11. In germline, CDR1 is WNHNN, CDR2 SYGVQD (reference sequence). CDR3 in DNA: TGCGCCAGGCTGGCCAGGGGGCGACAAACTGAAGCTTTCTTT. Residues: CARLARGRQTEAFF.

This chain joins TRBV21-1 and TRBJ2-5. TRBV21-1 has pseudogene status. CDR3 length: 13 amino acids. The CDR3 loop reads CASSNRHPRTQYF. The CDR3 DNA reads as TGTGCCAGCAGCAATCGGCACCCCCGGACCCAGTACTTC.

This chain links TRBV5-6 with TRBJ1-6; D is unresolved. Germline V lookup: CDR1 SGHDT, CDR2 YYEEEE. The CDR3 extends over 16 amino acids. With 0 bases removed from V and 9 bases from J, the gap between germline ends came to 16 bases. The CDR3 DNA follows: TGTGCCAGCAGCTTGGCCGTGGCCGCCGGGCCTTCACCCCTCCACTTT. This codes for CASSLAVAAGPSPLHF.

This clone was observed once. The chain recombines TRBV10-1 with TRBJ2-3; 9 bases line up with TRBD2. The CDR3 has 17 residues. Per the germline V gene, CDR1 is WNHNN and CDR2 is SYGVQD (reference sequence). J was trimmed by 0 bases and V by 2 bases; bases with no gene match: 6. This chain's CDR3 is CASSERLAGPSTDTQYF. The CDR3, as DNA: TGCGCCAGCAGTGAGAGGCTAGCGGGACCTAGCACAGATACGCAGTATTTT.